These T cell receptor beta chains were read from a single sample in a study of T cell responses to AZD1222 COVID-19 vaccine. Using immunoSEQ multiplex PCR, the repertoire was profiled, and TCRdb retains in-frame clones only, with some absent. The sample yields about 130,000 clones, around four fifths seen once. The sample consisted of peripheral blood, taken on day 0 of AZD1222 vaccination. Receptor source: an adult in good health. Each CDR3 is given with its conserved first and last residue. Fields, in order: CDR3 DNA, CDR3 protein, V gene, J gene, D gene, clone size. D genes are given only for firm matches. Rows may omit the clone size; those that give it use once, few, many or a size class.

CDR3 DNA: TGCGCCAGTGTTTCAGGGTCAGAAGCTTTCTTT
CDR3 protein: CASVSGSEAFF
V gene: TRBV5-1
J gene: TRBJ1-1
D gene: .
clone size: .

CDR3 DNA: TGTGCCAGCAGCCCCGACATTAGGCGCTATGGCTACACCTTC
CDR3 protein: CASSPDIRRYGYTF
V gene: TRBV7-2
J gene: TRBJ1-2
D gene: .
clone size: .

CDR3 DNA: TGTGCCTGTTACAGGGGAGTGAACACTGAAGCTTTCTTT
CDR3 protein: CACYRGVNTEAFF
V gene: TRBV30
J gene: TRBJ1-1
D gene: TRBD1
clone size: few

CDR3 DNA: TGCGCCAGCAGTGAAATGACTGAAGCTTTCTTT
CDR3 protein: CASSEMTEAFF
V gene: TRBV10-2
J gene: TRBJ1-1
D gene: .
clone size: once

CDR3 DNA: TGTGCCAGTAGTAGCCGGGGGGGCGCCGGGTACGAGCAGTACTTC
CDR3 protein: CASSSRGGAGYEQYF
V gene: TRBV19
J gene: TRBJ2-7
D gene: TRBD2
clone size: .

CDR3 DNA: TGTGCCTGGAGTGTCGGGACAGTAGCCAACACCATATATTTT
CDR3 protein: CAWSVGTVANTIYF
V gene: TRBV30
J gene: TRBJ1-3
D gene: TRBD1
clone size: .

CDR3 DNA: TGTGCCAGTAGTTTAAGGGACAGGGGAGGGGGCACTGAAGCTTTCTTT
CDR3 protein: CASSLRDRGGGTEAFF
V gene: TRBV19
J gene: TRBJ1-1
D gene: TRBD1
clone size: few

CDR3 DNA: TGTGCCAGCAGCTTAGTTCATGGGGCAGGGGGCTTGAGGTGGACTGAAGCTTTCTTT
CDR3 protein: CASSLVHGAGGLRWTEAFF
V gene: TRBV11-2
J gene: TRBJ1-1
D gene: TRBD1
clone size: once

CDR3 DNA: TGTGCCTGGAGGAGGATTACAGCCCGAGCCCTTAATCAGCCCCAGCATTTT
CDR3 protein: CAWRRITARALNQPQHF
V gene: TRBV30
J gene: TRBJ1-5
D gene: .
clone size: once

CDR3 DNA: TGCAGCGTCAGACAGGCAACATACGAGCAGTACTTC
CDR3 protein: CSVRQATYEQYF
V gene: TRBV29-1
J gene: TRBJ2-7
D gene: .
clone size: .

CDR3 DNA: TGCGCCAGCAGCCAAGCGCAGGGGGATAATTCACCCCTCCACTTT
CDR3 protein: CASSQAQGDNSPLHF
V gene: TRBV4-1
J gene: TRBJ1-6
D gene: TRBD1
clone size: few

CDR3 DNA: TGTGCCAGCAGCGTAGGAATCGATGTCGGATCCTATAATTCACCCCTCCACTTT
CDR3 protein: CASSVGIDVGSYNSPLHF
V gene: TRBV9
J gene: TRBJ1-6
D gene: .
clone size: .

CDR3 DNA: TGTGCCAGCAGGGGAGGGGGAAATCAGCCCCAGCATTTT
CDR3 protein: CASRGGGNQPQHF
V gene: TRBV12-3/TRBV12-4
J gene: TRBJ1-5
D gene: .
clone size: few

CDR3 DNA: TGTGCCAGCAGCCAACGCTTCGGGGGTAACACTGAAGCTTTCTTT
CDR3 protein: CASSQRFGGNTEAFF
V gene: TRBV3-1/TRBV3-2
J gene: TRBJ1-1
D gene: .
clone size: .

CDR3 DNA: TGTGCCAGCAGCCAAGTATTTGAGACCCAGTACTTC
CDR3 protein: CASSQVFETQYF
V gene: TRBV14
J gene: TRBJ2-5
D gene: .
clone size: .

CDR3 DNA: TGTGCCAGCAGCCCGGGACTTTTCAATGAGCAGTTCTTC
CDR3 protein: CASSPGLFNEQFF
V gene: TRBV11-2
J gene: TRBJ2-1
D gene: .
clone size: .

CDR3 DNA: TGTGCCAGCAGCCTTGGGGGCGGTTCACCCCTCCACTTT
CDR3 protein: CASSLGGGSPLHF
V gene: TRBV11-3
J gene: TRBJ1-6
D gene: .
clone size: .

CDR3 DNA: TGTGCCAGCAGCCAAGAAGAAGACAGACCTTTTGAAGCTTTCTTT
CDR3 protein: CASSQEEDRPFEAFF
V gene: TRBV3-1/TRBV3-2
J gene: TRBJ1-1
D gene: .
clone size: .

CDR3 DNA: TGTGCCAGCTTTACAGGTAGCAATCAGCCCCAGCATTTT
CDR3 protein: CASFTGSNQPQHF
V gene: TRBV28
J gene: TRBJ1-5
D gene: .
clone size: .

CDR3 DNA: TGTGCCAGCAGCGACGGACAGGGCAGCAATCAGCCCCAGCATTTT
CDR3 protein: CASSDGQGSNQPQHF
V gene: TRBV28
J gene: TRBJ1-5
D gene: TRBD1
clone size: .

CDR3 DNA: TGTGCCAGCAGTCACGCTCTAGCGGGGGGCAATGAGCAGTTCTTC
CDR3 protein: CASSHALAGGNEQFF
V gene: TRBV28
J gene: TRBJ2-1
D gene: TRBD2
clone size: .

CDR3 DNA: TGTGCCAGCAGTTACGGAGCCGCCTCCTACAATGAGCAGTTCTTC
CDR3 protein: CASSYGAASYNEQFF
V gene: TRBV6-5
J gene: TRBJ2-1
D gene: .
clone size: .

CDR3 DNA: TGTGCCAGCAGCCAAGGGGACAGGGACCCTTACAATGAGCAGTTCTTC
CDR3 protein: CASSQGDRDPYNEQFF
V gene: TRBV3-1/TRBV3-2
J gene: TRBJ2-1
D gene: TRBD1
clone size: once

CDR3 DNA: TGTGCCAGCAGCCTACGGACAACGACCTATGGCTACACCTTC
CDR3 protein: CASSLRTTTYGYTF
V gene: TRBV5-6
J gene: TRBJ1-2
D gene: .
clone size: .

CDR3 DNA: TGTGCCAGCAGCCCGGGACCGGGCGAAGCCTACACTAATGAAAAACTGTTTTTT
CDR3 protein: CASSPGPGEAYTNEKLFF
V gene: TRBV11-2
J gene: TRBJ1-4
D gene: .
clone size: .

CDR3 DNA: TGTGCCAGCAGCTTGGGCCCCCAATACGAGCAGTACTTC
CDR3 protein: CASSLGPQYEQYF
V gene: TRBV11-3
J gene: TRBJ2-7
D gene: .
clone size: .

CDR3 DNA: TGTGCCAGTAGAGAATCGACAGGGACAACTGAAGCTTTCTTT
CDR3 protein: CASRESTGTTEAFF
V gene: TRBV19
J gene: TRBJ1-1
D gene: TRBD1
clone size: .

CDR3 DNA: TGTGCCAGCAGCCCGGACAGGGTAAGCGCTGAAGCTTTCTTT
CDR3 protein: CASSPDRVSAEAFF
V gene: TRBV9
J gene: TRBJ1-1
D gene: TRBD1
clone size: .

CDR3 DNA: TGTGCCAGCAGCGGTCAGATCGCCGGCGAGCAGTTCTTC
CDR3 protein: CASSGQIAGEQFF
V gene: TRBV9
J gene: TRBJ2-1
D gene: .
clone size: .

CDR3 DNA: TGTGCCACCAGGGTTGCCTTGAGCTCACCCCTCCACTTT
CDR3 protein: CATRVALSSPLHF
V gene: TRBV28
J gene: TRBJ1-6
D gene: .
clone size: .

CDR3 DNA: TGCGCCAGCGGTTTGACAGGGCCTGGGAATGAAAAACTGTTTTTT
CDR3 protein: CASGLTGPGNEKLFF
V gene: TRBV5-1
J gene: TRBJ1-4
D gene: TRBD1
clone size: .

CDR3 DNA: TGTGCTAGTGGTTTGGTACTGAGGCAGGGGGCGCGGAGGGATGGCTACACCTTC
CDR3 protein: CASGLVLRQGARRDGYTF
V gene: TRBV12-5
J gene: TRBJ1-2
D gene: TRBD1
clone size: .

CDR3 DNA: TGCAGCGCGGAAGACCGGGACAGAAACACCGGGGAGCTGTTTTTT
CDR3 protein: CSAEDRDRNTGELFF
V gene: TRBV29-1
J gene: TRBJ2-2
D gene: TRBD1
clone size: .

CDR3 DNA: TGTGCCAGCAGCCCTTCAGGGGTCTGGAACACTGAAGCTTTCTTT
CDR3 protein: CASSPSGVWNTEAFF
V gene: TRBV11-2
J gene: TRBJ1-1
D gene: .
clone size: .

CDR3 DNA: TGTGCCAGCAGTTACAGGGGGTTTTATGGCTACACCTTC
CDR3 protein: CASSYRGFYGYTF
V gene: TRBV27
J gene: TRBJ1-2
D gene: TRBD1
clone size: .

CDR3 DNA: TGTGCCAGCAGTCCCCCCTGGGCGGGGAACTATGGCTACACCTTC
CDR3 protein: CASSPPWAGNYGYTF
V gene: TRBV28
J gene: TRBJ1-2
D gene: .
clone size: .

CDR3 DNA: TGCGCCAGCAGCCCGGACGGGACCTATGGCTACACCTTC
CDR3 protein: CASSPDGTYGYTF
V gene: TRBV5-1
J gene: TRBJ1-2
D gene: .
clone size: .

CDR3 DNA: TGTGCCAGCAGTCCCAGGGGGGGGGTTCTCCACTTT
CDR3 protein: CASSPRGGVLHF
V gene: TRBV28
J gene: TRBJ1-6
D gene: TRBD1
clone size: .

CDR3 DNA: TGTGCCAGCAGCTTGAACAGGTTCTACGAGCAGTACTTC
CDR3 protein: CASSLNRFYEQYF
V gene: TRBV7-6
J gene: TRBJ2-7
D gene: .
clone size: once

CDR3 DNA: TGTGCCAGCAGCTTCTGGGAGGATCAGCCCCAGCATTTT
CDR3 protein: CASSFWEDQPQHF
V gene: TRBV11-2
J gene: TRBJ1-5
D gene: .
clone size: .

CDR3 DNA: TGTGCCAGCGGAACCGGAGGGGAGACCCAGTACTTC
CDR3 protein: CASGTGGETQYF
V gene: TRBV18
J gene: TRBJ2-5
D gene: .
clone size: few

CDR3 DNA: TGTGCCAGCAGTATCAACCCGGGACAGGGCAATGAAAAACTGTTTTTT
CDR3 protein: CASSINPGQGNEKLFF
V gene: TRBV28
J gene: TRBJ1-4
D gene: TRBD1
clone size: .

CDR3 DNA: TGTGCCAGCACCGATGGGACGACTGGTGAAGCTTTCTTT
CDR3 protein: CASTDGTTGEAFF
V gene: TRBV28
J gene: TRBJ1-1
D gene: .
clone size: .

CDR3 DNA: TGTGCCAGCAGTGGACAGGGGGCAGGCTATGGCTACACCTTC
CDR3 protein: CASSGQGAGYGYTF
V gene: TRBV2
J gene: TRBJ1-2
D gene: TRBD1
clone size: few

CDR3 DNA: TGTGCCAGCGGGGGAGAAATGAACACTGAAGCTTTCTTT
CDR3 protein: CASGGEMNTEAFF
V gene: TRBV6-6
J gene: TRBJ1-1
D gene: .
clone size: .

CDR3 DNA: TGTGCCTGGAGTGACAGGGGGAGAAATGAAAAACTGTTTTTT
CDR3 protein: CAWSDRGRNEKLFF
V gene: TRBV30
J gene: TRBJ1-4
D gene: TRBD1
clone size: .

CDR3 DNA: TGTGCCAGCAGTTCAGGGACTCAGCCCCAGCATTTT
CDR3 protein: CASSSGTQPQHF
V gene: TRBV7-9
J gene: TRBJ1-5
D gene: .
clone size: .

CDR3 DNA: TGTGCCAGCAGCCCGGGGACAGGGGAACGCTCACCCCTCCACTTT
CDR3 protein: CASSPGTGERSPLHF
V gene: TRBV9
J gene: TRBJ1-6
D gene: TRBD1
clone size: .

CDR3 DNA: TGTGCCATCAGTGACCAGACAGGGGGATATGGCTACACCTTC
CDR3 protein: CAISDQTGGYGYTF
V gene: TRBV10-3
J gene: TRBJ1-2
D gene: TRBD1
clone size: .

CDR3 DNA: TGTGCCAGCAGCGTAGTGGGGGGAGAAGGTGGCTACACCTTC
CDR3 protein: CASSVVGGEGGYTF
V gene: TRBV9
J gene: TRBJ1-2
D gene: .
clone size: .

CDR3 DNA: TGTGCCAGCAGCGTCTCCGGGACAGCGGACAAAGCTTTCTTT
CDR3 protein: CASSVSGTADKAFF
V gene: TRBV9
J gene: TRBJ1-1
D gene: TRBD1
clone size: .

CDR3 DNA: TGTGCCAGCAGCGTGGCTACCTACGAGCAGTACTTC
CDR3 protein: CASSVATYEQYF
V gene: TRBV7-9
J gene: TRBJ2-7
D gene: .
clone size: .

CDR3 DNA: TGCGCCAGCAGCCAAGTTCGGGGAGGGGCCAACTATGGCTACACCTTC
CDR3 protein: CASSQVRGGANYGYTF
V gene: TRBV4-1
J gene: TRBJ1-2
D gene: .
clone size: once

CDR3 DNA: TGTGCCAGCAGTCGGACCTCTCTGAACACTGAAGCTTTCTTT
CDR3 protein: CASSRTSLNTEAFF
V gene: TRBV28
J gene: TRBJ1-1
D gene: .
clone size: .